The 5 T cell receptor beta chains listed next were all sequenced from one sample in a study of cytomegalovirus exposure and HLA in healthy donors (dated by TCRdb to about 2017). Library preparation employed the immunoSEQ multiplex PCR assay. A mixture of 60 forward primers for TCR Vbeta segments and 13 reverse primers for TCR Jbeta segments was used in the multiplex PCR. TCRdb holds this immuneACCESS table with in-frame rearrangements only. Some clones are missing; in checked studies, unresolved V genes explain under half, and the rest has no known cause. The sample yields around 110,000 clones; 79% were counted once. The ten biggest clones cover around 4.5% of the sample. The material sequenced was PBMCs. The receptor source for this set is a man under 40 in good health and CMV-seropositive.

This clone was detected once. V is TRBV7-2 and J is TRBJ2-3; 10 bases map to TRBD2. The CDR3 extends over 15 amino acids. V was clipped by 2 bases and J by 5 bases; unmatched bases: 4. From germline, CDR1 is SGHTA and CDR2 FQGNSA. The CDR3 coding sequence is TGTGCCAGCAGCTTAAGCGGGGGGGCTGAAGATACGCAGTATTTT. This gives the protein CASSLSGGAEDTQYF.

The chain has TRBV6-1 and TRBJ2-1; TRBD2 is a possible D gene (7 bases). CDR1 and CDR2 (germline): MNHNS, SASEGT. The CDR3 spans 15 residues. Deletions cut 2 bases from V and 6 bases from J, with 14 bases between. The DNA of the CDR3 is TGTGCCAGCAGTGAATTGGGGGCTAGCGGCAATGAGCAGTTCTTC. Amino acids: CASSELGASGNEQFF.

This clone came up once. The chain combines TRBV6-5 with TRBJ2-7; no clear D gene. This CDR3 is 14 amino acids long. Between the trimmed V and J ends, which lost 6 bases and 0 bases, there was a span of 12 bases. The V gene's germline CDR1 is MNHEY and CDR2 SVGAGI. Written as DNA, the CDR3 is TGTGCCAGCAGCCTAGACGGTATCTCCTACGAGCAGTACTTC. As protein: CASSLDGISYEQYF.

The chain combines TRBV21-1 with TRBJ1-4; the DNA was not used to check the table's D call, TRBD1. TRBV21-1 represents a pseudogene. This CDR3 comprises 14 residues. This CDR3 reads CASSKDRVSEKLFF. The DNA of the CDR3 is TGTGCCAGCAGCAAAGACAGGGTGAGTGAAAAACTGTTTTTT.

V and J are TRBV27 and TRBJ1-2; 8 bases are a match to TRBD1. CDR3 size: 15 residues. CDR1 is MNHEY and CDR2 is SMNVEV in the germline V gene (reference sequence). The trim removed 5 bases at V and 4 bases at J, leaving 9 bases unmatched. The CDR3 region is CASSTAGGLIYGYTF. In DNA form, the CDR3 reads TGTGCCAGCAGTACAGCAGGGGGCCTGATCTATGGCTACACCTTC.